Below, 10 T cell receptor beta chains from the same sample are listed, as sequenced in a study of cytomegalovirus exposure and HLA in healthy donors. Vbeta (60) and Jbeta (13) primers were used in the PCR. Sequenced by immunoSEQ multiplex PCR; TCRdb stores in-frame clones only, minus some. The data hold about 160,000 clones, with around 77% observed a single time. The sequenced material came from PBMCs. These receptors were collected from a man aged 55 to 70 in good health and CMV-seronegative.

This chain joins TRBV18 and TRBJ2-2, with a tentative D call TRBD2 (7 bases). V was cut by 3 bases and J by 7 bases, with 15 bases left in between. The length of the CDR3 is 15 residues. The germline V gene encodes CDR1 KGHSH and CDR2 LQKENI. CDR3 bases: TGTGCCAGCTCACCCCCCGGGGGGCAGGTCGGGGAGCTGTTTTTT. The encoded protein is CASSPPGGQVGELFF.

The rearrangement uses TRBV19 and TRBJ2-7; no definite D call. The CDR3 extends over 13 amino acids. Trimming took off 3 bases at V and 4 bases at J, with 10 bases between the two ends. Germline V gene sequence: CDR1 LNHDA, CDR2 SQIVND (reference sequence). The CDR3 nucleotides read TGTGCCAGTAGTATTTATGACACATACGAGCAGTACTTC. Translated: CASSIYDTYEQYF.

The chain has TRBV9 and TRBJ1-5; tentative D call: TRBD1 (6 bases). This CDR3 has 16 amino acids. Germline V CDR1 and CDR2: SGDLS, YYNGEE. With 0 bases removed from V and 4 bases from J, the gap between germline ends came to 14 bases. The CDR3 loop is CASSVDYPQGNQPQHF. CDR3 sequence (DNA): TGTGCCAGCAGCGTAGACTATCCACAGGGAAATCAGCCCCAGCATTTT.

The chain joins TRBV4-2 to TRBJ1-3; possible D gene TRBD1, 5 bases. V gave up 7 bases and J gave up 4 bases, with 17 bases separating them. The CDR3 has 15 residues. Germline assignment: CDR1 LGHNA and CDR2 YNFKEQ. CDR3: CASNAGEGSGNTIYF. The DNA of the CDR3 is TGTGCCAGCAACGCCGGGGAGGGGTCGGGAAACACCATATATTTT.

The rearrangement joins TRBV28 to TRBJ2-7; 10 positions match TRBD2. This CDR3 region has 14 residues. Per the germline V gene, CDR1 is MDHEN and CDR2 is SYDVKM. The junction had 8 bases not matched to a gene; V was cut back by 8 bases and J by 4 bases. CDR3 nucleotides: TGTGCCAGCGAAAAACTAGCGGGACGTTACGAGCAGTACTTC. Translated: CASEKLAGRYEQYF.

V and J are TRBV19 and TRBJ1-5, with a possible D match to TRBD1 (6 bases). The CDR3 sequence is 12 residues long. The V gene lost 6 bases and the J gene lost 7 bases, with 10 bases spanning the gap. The germline V gene has CDR1 LNHDA and CDR2 SQIVND (reference sequence). CDR3: CASRNREQPQHF. Here the CDR3 DNA reads TGTGCCAGTAGGAACAGGGAGCAGCCCCAGCATTTT.

The genes are TRBV19 and TRBJ1-1, with D possibly being TRBD1 (6 bases). Trimming pared 1 base from V and 4 bases from J, leaving 10 bases between. Germline CDR1 is LNHDA and CDR2 is SQIVND (reference sequence). This CDR3 contains 14 residues. The CDR3 loop is CASSIVSGVTEAFF. In DNA form, the CDR3 reads TGTGCCAGTAGTATAGTTTCAGGGGTCACTGAAGCTTTCTTT.

The rearrangement joins TRBV7-6 to TRBJ2-5, with 9 bases lining up with TRBD1. TRBJ2-7 explains the end of the DNA better; the J call may be wrong. This CDR3 is 14 amino acids long. Germline CDR1 SGHVS, CDR2 FNYEAQ. CDR3 DNA sequence: TGTGCCAGCAGCTTCGGGACAGGGACCTACGAGCAGTACTTC. Its protein product is CASSFGTGTYEQYF.

This chain connects TRBV27 to TRBJ2-2; 8 bases align to TRBD1. J was trimmed by 4 bases and V by 3 bases; bases with no gene match: 4. Germline V gene lookup returns CDR1 MNHEY and CDR2 SMNVEV (reference sequence). The CDR3 consists of 15 residues. CDR3 bases: TGTGCCAGCAGTTTGAACAGGGGGATCACCGGGGAGCTGTTTTTT. This gives the protein CASSLNRGITGELFF.

V usage is TRBV18 and J usage is TRBJ2-7, with 7 nucleotides matching TRBD2. Unmatched junction bases numbered 14, after V lost 5 bases and J lost 1 base. The CDR3 has 17 amino acids. Germline V gene lookup returns CDR1 KGHSH and CDR2 LQKENI. The DNA for the CDR3 is TGTGCCAGCTCATCCTCCTTGGGGGAGGGCGGGTCCTACGAGCAGTACTTC. Protein product: CASSSSLGEGGSYEQYF.